This T cell receptor (beta chain) was sequenced during a study of radiotherapy plus CTLA-4 blockade in lung cancer. Study-level points and caveats: In blood, after radiotherapy plus ipilimumab, tumor-derived TCR clones expanded.

Using immunoSEQ multiplex PCR, the repertoire was profiled, and TCRdb retains in-frame clones only, with some absent. The sample yields around 110,000 clones, approximately 90% seen once. A word on this clone: Its antigen is still unknown.

Germline-derived CDR1 and CDR2 are SGHVS and FQNEAQ. J was trimmed by 3 bases and V by 11 bases; bases with no gene match: 5. This CDR3 contains 13 residues. The sequenced sample was peripheral blood, obtained from a patient treated with radiotherapy plus ipilimumab. The gene calls are TRBV7-8 and TRBJ2-1, with 9 bases aligning to TRBD2. The source is a human donor with non-small cell lung cancer that progressed on radiotherapy plus ipilimumab. CDR3 amino acids: CASLLAGYNEQFF. The CDR3, as DNA: TGTGCCTCGCTACTAGCGGGCTACAATGAGCAGTTCTTC.